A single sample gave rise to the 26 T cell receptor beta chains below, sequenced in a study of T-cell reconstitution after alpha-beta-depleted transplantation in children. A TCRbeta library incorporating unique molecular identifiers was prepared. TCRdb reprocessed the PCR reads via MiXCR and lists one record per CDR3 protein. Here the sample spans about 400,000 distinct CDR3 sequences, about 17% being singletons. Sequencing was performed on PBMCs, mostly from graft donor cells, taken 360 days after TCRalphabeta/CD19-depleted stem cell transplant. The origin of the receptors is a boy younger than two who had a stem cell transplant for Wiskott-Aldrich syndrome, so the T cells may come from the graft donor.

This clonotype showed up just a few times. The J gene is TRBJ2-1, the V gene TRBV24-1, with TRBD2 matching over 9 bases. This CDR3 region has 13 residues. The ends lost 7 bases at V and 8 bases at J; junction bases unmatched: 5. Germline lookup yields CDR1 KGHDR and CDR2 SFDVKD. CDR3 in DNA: TGTGCCACCAGGGCGGGGGGGAGAGATGAGCAGTTCTTC. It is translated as CATRAGGRDEQFF.

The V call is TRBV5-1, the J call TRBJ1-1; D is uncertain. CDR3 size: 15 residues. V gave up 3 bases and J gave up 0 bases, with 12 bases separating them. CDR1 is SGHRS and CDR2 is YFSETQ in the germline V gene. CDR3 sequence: CASSSTGGLNTEAFF. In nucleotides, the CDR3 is TGCGCCAGCAGCTCGACCGGAGGGCTGAACACTGAAGCTTTCTTT.

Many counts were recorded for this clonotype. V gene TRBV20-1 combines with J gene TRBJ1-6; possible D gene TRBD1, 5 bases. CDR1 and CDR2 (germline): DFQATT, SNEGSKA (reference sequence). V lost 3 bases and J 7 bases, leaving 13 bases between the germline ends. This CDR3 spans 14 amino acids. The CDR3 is CSASDARDNSPLHF. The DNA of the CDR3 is TGCAGTGCTAGCGACGCCAGGGACAATTCACCCCTCCACTTT.

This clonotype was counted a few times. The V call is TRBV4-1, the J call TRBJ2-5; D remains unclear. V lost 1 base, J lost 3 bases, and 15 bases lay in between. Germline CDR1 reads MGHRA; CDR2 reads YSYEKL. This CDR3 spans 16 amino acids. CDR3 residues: CASSQGSRPNEETQYF. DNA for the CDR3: TGCGCCAGCAGCCAAGGATCACGGCCCAATGAAGAGACCCAGTACTTC.

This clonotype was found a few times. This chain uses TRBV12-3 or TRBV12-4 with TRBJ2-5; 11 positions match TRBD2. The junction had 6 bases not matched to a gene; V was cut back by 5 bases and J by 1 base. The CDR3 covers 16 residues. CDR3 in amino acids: CASSILAGAGQETQYF. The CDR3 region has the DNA TGTGCCAGCAGTATACTAGCGGGAGCAGGCCAAGAGACCCAGTACTTC.

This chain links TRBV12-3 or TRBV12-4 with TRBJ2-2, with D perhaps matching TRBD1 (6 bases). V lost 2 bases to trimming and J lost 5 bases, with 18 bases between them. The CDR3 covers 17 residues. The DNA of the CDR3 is TGTGCCAGCAGTTTACTGGGGGCGCGACGGACAACCGGGGAGCTGTTTTTT. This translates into CASSLLGARRTTGELFF.

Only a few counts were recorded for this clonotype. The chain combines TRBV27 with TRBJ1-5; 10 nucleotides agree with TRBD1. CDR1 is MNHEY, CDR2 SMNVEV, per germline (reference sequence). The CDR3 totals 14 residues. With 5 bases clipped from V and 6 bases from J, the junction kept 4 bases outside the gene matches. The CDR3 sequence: CASSPGTGVQPQHF. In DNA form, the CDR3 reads TGTGCCAGCAGTCCAGGGACAGGGGTTCAGCCCCAGCATTTT.

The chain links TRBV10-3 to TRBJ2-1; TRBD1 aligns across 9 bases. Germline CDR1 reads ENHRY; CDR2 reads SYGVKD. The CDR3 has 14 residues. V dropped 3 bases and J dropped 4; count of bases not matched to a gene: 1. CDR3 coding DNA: TGTGCCATCAGTGAACAGGGGGCTTACAATGAGCAGTTCTTC. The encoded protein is CAISEQGAYNEQFF.

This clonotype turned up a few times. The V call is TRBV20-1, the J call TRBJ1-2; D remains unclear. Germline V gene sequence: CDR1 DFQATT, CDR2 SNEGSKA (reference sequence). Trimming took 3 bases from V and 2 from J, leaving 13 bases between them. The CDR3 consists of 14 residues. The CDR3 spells CSASTLQGNYGYTF. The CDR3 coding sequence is TGCAGTGCTAGTACCTTACAAGGGAACTATGGCTACACCTTC.

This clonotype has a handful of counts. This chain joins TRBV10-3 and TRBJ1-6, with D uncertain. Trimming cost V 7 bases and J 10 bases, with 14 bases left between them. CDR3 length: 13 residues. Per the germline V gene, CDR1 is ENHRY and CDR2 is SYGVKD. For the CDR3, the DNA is TGTGCCATCACCGCTCTCGAGGGCTCACCCCTCCACTTT. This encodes CAITALEGSPLHF.

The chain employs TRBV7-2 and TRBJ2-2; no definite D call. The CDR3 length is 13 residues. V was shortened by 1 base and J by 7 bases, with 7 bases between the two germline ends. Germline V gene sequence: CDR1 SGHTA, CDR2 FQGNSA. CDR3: CASSLGFGGELFF. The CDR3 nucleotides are TGTGCCAGCAGCTTAGGGTTCGGCGGGGAGCTGTTTTTT.

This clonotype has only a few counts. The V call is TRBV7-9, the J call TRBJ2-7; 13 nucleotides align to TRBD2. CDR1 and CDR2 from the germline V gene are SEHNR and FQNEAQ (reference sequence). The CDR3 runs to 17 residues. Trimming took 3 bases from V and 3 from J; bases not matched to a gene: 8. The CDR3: CASSLTSGGRAGYEQYF. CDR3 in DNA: TGTGCCAGCAGCTTGACTAGCGGGGGGCGGGCCGGCTACGAGCAGTACTTC.

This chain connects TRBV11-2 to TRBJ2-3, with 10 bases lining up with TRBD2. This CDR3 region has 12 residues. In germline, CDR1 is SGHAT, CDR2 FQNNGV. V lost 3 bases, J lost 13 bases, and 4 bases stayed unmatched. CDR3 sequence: CASSFSGGLEYF. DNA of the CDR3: TGTGCCAGCAGCTTTAGCGGGGGGCTGGAGTATTTT.

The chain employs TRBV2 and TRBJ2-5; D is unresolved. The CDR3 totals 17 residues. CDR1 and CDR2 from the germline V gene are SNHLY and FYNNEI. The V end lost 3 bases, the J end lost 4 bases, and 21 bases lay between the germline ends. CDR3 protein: CASSENFVRLFGETQYF. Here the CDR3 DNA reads TGTGCCAGCAGTGAGAACTTCGTCCGCCTATTTGGAGAGACCCAGTACTTC.

In DNA form, the CDR3 reads TGCGCCAGCAGCCAAGAACCGCCATCCGGGGGCCCCTCTTACAATGAGCAGTTCTTC. Its protein product is CASSQEPPSGGPSYNEQFF. V is TRBV4-1 and J is TRBJ2-1; D could derive from TRBD1 or TRBD2 (6 bases each). The V end was cut by 0 bases, the J end by 4 bases, with 22 bases between. CDR1 and CDR2 (germline): MGHRA, YSYEKL. The CDR3 consists of 19 residues.

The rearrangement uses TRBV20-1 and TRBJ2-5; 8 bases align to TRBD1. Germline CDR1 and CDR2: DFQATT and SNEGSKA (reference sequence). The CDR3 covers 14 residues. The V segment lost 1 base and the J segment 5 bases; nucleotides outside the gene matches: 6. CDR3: CSARGQGARETQYF. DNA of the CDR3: TGCAGTGCTAGAGGCCAGGGGGCAAGGGAGACCCAGTACTTC.

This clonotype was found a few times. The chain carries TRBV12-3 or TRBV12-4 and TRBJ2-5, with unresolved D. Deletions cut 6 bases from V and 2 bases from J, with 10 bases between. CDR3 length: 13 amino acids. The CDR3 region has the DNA TGTGCCAGCAGGGTAGATAGACAAGAGACCCAGTACTTC. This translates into CASRVDRQETQYF.

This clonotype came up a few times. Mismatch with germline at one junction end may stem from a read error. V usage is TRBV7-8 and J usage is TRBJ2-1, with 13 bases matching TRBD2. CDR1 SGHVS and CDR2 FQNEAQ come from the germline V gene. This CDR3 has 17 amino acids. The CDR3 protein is CASILRTSGSSYNEQFF. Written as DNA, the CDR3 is TGTGCCAGCATCTTACGGACTAGCGGGAGCTCCTACAATGAGCAGTTCTTC. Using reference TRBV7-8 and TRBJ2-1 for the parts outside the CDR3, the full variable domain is GAGVSQSPRYKVAKRGQDVALRCDPISGHVSLFWYQQALGQGPEFLTYFQNEAQLDKSGLPSDRFFAERPEGSVSTLKIQRTQQEDSAVYLCASILRTSGSSYNEQFFGPGTRLTVL.

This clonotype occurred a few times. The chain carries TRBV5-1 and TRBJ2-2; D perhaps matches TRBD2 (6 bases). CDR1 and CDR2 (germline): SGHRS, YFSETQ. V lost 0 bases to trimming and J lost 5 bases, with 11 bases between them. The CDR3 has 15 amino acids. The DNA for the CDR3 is TGCGCCAGCAGCTTGGAAGGGACTTCAACCGGGGAGCTGTTTTTT. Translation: CASSLEGTSTGELFF.

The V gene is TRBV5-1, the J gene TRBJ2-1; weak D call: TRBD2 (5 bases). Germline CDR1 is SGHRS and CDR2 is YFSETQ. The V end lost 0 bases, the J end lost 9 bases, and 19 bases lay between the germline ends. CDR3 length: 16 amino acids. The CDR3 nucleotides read TGCGCCAGCAGCTTGGCGGGAACTAGGGCGGCTGGTGAGCAGTTCTTC. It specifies CASSLAGTRAAGEQFF.

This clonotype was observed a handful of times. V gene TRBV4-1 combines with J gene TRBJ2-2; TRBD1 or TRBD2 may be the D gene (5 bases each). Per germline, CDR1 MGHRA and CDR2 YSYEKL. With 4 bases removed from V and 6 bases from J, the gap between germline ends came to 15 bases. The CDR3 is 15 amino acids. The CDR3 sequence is CASSRYLGEPGELFF. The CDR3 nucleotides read TGCGCCAGCAGCCGATACCTGGGGGAACCCGGGGAGCTGTTTTTT.

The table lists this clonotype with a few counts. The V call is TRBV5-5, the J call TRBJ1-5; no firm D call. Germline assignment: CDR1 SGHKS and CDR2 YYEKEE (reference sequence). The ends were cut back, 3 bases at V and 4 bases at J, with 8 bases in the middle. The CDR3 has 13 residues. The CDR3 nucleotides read TGTGCCAGCAGCTCCAGGTGGAATCAGCCCCAGCATTTT. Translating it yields CASSSRWNQPQHF.

The CDR3 protein is CASSLGSGARSEQYF. The DNA of the CDR3 is TGTGCCAGCAGCTTAGGATCCGGGGCCAGGAGCGAGCAGTACTTC. V is TRBV7-6 and J is TRBJ2-7; the D gene could be TRBD1 or TRBD2 (5 bases each). Trimming cost V 1 base and J 6 bases, with 16 bases left between them. The CDR3 consists of 15 residues. CDR1 SGHVS and CDR2 FNYEAQ come from the germline V gene.

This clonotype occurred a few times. The CDR3 is CASSPYGAKNIQYF. CDR3 coding DNA: TGTGCCAGCAGCCCCTACGGGGCCAAAAACATTCAGTACTTC. V gene TRBV7-2 combines with J gene TRBJ2-4; D is undetermined. This CDR3 has 14 amino acids. CDR1 SGHTA and CDR2 FQGNSA come from the germline V gene. V lost 5 bases, J lost 1 base, and 9 bases lay in between.

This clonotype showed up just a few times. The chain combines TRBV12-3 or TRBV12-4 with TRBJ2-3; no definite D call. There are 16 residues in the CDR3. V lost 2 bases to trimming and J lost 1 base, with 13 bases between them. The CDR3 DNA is TGTGCCAGCAGTTTATTCGGTGCCCCCCGCACAGATACGCAGTATTTT. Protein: CASSLFGAPRTDTQYF.

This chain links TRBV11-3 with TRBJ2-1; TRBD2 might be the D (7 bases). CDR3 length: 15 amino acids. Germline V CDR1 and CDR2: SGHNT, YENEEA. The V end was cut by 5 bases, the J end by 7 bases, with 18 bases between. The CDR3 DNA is TGTGCCAGCAGCAACCCGCTGGAGGGGGGGAATGAGCAGTTCTTC. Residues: CASSNPLEGGNEQFF.